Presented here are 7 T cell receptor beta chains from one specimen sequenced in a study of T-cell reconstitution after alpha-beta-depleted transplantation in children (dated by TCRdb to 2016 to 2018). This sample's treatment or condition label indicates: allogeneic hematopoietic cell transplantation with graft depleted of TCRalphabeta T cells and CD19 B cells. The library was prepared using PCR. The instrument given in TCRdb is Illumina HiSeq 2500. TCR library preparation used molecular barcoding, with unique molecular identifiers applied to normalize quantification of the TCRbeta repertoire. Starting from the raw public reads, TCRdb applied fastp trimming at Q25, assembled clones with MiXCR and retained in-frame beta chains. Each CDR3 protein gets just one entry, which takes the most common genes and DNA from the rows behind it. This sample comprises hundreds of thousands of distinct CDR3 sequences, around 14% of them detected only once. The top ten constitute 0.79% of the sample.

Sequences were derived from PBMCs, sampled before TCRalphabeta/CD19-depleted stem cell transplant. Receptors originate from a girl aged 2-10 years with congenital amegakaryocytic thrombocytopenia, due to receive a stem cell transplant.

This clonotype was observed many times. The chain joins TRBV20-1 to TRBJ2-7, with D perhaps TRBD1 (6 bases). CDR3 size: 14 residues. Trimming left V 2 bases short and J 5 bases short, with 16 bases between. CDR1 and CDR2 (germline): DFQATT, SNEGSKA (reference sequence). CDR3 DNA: TGCAGTGCTAGAATAGGGGGATTCGACAACGAGCAGTACTTC. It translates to CSARIGGFDNEQYF.

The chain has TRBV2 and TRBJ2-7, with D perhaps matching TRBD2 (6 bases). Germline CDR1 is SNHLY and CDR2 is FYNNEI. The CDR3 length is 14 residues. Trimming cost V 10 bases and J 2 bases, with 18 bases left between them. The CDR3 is CATQKRAETYEQYF. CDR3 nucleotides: TGTGCCACCCAAAAGCGGGCGGAAACCTACGAGCAGTACTTC. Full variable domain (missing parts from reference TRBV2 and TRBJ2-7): EPEVTQTPSHQVTQMGQEVILRCVPISNHLYFYWYRQILGQKVEFLVSFYNNEISEKSEIFDDQFSVERPDGSNFTLKIRSTKLEDSAMYFCATQKRAETYEQYFGPGTRLTVT.

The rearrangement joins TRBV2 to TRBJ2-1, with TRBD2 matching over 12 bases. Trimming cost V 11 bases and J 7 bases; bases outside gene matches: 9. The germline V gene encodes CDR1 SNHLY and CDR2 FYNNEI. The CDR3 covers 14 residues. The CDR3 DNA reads TGTGCCGGCTGGACTAGCGGGGCAGCTAATGAGCAGTTCTTC. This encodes CAGWTSGAANEQFF.

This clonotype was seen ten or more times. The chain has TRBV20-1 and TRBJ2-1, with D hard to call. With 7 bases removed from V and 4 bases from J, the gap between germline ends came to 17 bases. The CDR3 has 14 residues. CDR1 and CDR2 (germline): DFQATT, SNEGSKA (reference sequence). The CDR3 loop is CSEMRIGEYNEQFF. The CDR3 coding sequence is TGCAGTGAGATGCGGATCGGCGAGTACAATGAGCAGTTCTTC.

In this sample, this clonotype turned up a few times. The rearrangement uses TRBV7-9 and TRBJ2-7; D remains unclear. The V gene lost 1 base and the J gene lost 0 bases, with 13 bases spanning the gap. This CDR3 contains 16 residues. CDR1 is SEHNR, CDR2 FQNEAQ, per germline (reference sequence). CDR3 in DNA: TGTGCCAGCAGCTTAGTTACGGGTCGAGGCTCCTACGAGCAGTACTTC. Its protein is CASSLVTGRGSYEQYF.

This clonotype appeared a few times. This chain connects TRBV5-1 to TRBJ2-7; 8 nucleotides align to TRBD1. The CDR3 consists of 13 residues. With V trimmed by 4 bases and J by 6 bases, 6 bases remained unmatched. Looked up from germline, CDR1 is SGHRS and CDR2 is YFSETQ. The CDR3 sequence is CASSLTGQGEQYF. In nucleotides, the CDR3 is TGCGCCAGCAGCCTAACTGGACAGGGCGAGCAGTACTTC.

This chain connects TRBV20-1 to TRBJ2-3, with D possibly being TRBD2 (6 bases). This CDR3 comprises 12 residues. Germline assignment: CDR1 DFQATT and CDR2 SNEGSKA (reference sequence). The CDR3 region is CSQAGPAPPQYF. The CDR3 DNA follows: TGCAGCCAAGCGGGTCCTGCCCCCCCGCAGTATTTT.